The rows below give T cell receptor beta chains drawn from one sample of a study of low-dose radiotherapy and immunotherapy resistance in tumors. TCRdb re-derived calls from the reads in MiXCR, one entry per CDR3 protein. The table has about 39,000 distinct CDR3 sequences, around 20% seen once. Sequencing used PBMCs, obtained after low-dose radiotherapy plus immunotherapy. The origin of the receptors is a female donor with ovarian cancer. Both conserved end residues are part of each CDR3. The D gene is left open where the match is weak. Some rows mark clone size as missing; the rest say once, few, many or name a class of expanded clone.

size	D	V	J	DNA	CDR3
many	-	TRBV11-2	TRBJ2-6	TGTGCCAGCAGCTTAGCGGGAACCAACGTCCTGACTTTC	CASSLAGTNVLTF
many	-	TRBV11-2	TRBJ2-7	TGTGCCAGCAGCGGAACCGCCGGGACTCTCGAGCAGTACTTC	CASSGTAGTLEQYF
-	TRBD1	TRBV29-1	TRBJ2-7	TGCAGCGTTGTCGGACAGGGCCTCCGCGACGAGCAGTACTTC	CSVVGQGLRDEQYF
many	-	TRBV20-1	TRBJ1-2	TGCAGTGCCGCCGGTGTCTGGGGCGCGAATGATGGCTACACCTTC	CSAAGVWGANDGYTF
many	-	TRBV5-1	TRBJ1-1	TGCGCCAGCAGCCCCTCGGGGAACACTGAAGCTTTCTTT	CASSPSGNTEAFF
many	-	TRBV7-9	TRBJ2-2	TGTGCCAGCAGCGCCAACAGGGCGAACACCGGGGAGCTGTTTTTT	CASSANRANTGELFF
many	-	TRBV19	TRBJ1-6	TGTGCCAGTAGTGCGGACAGCCGTGGTTCACCCCTCCACTTT	CASSADSRGSPLHF
many	-	TRBV2	TRBJ1-5	TGTGCCAGCAGTCTCCAACCCCTCAGGGACAATCAGCCCCAGCATTTT	CASSLQPLRDNQPQHF
many	-	TRBV5-1	TRBJ2-1	TGCGCCAGCAGGGCTGCCGTCACCAATGAGCAGTTCTTC	CASRAAVTNEQFF
many	-	TRBV14	TRBJ2-3	TGTGCCAGCAGCCCGACGGCCCATACGCAGTATTTT	CASSPTAHTQYF
many	TRBD1	TRBV7-6	TRBJ2-5	TGTGCCAGCAGCTTAGTGGGGACAGCGCAAGAGACCCAGTACTTC	CASSLVGTAQETQYF
many	TRBD2	TRBV20-1	TRBJ2-7	TGCAGTGCTGAACTAGCGGGAGACATCTCCTACGAGCAGTACTTC	CSAELAGDISYEQYF
-	TRBD1	TRBV30	TRBJ1-5	TGTGCCTGGAGAGGGACAGGGGTCCATCAGCCCCAGCATTTT	CAWRGTGVHQPQHF
-	-	TRBV30	TRBJ1-6	TGTGCCTGGGAACAGGTGATCTATAATTCACCCCTCCACTTT	CAWEQVIYNSPLHF
many	TRBD1	TRBV6-8	TRBJ2-7	TGTGCCAGCAGTTACCAAGACAGGGGGTACGAGCAGTACTTC	CASSYQDRGYEQYF
many	-	TRBV12-3/TRBV12-4	TRBJ1-1	TGTGCCAGCAGTTCAGCCCCAATGAACACTGAAGCTTTCTTT	CASSSAPMNTEAFF
-	TRBD2	TRBV6-2/TRBV6-3	TRBJ2-7	TGTGCCAGCGTTCGTGGCGGGAGCTCCTACGAGCAGTACTTC	CASVRGGSSYEQYF
few	TRBD2	TRBV18	TRBJ2-3	TGTGCCAGCTCACCACCGACTAGCGGGATGCCAGATACGCAGTATTTT	CASSPPTSGMPDTQYF
once	TRBD1	TRBV10-3	TRBJ1-5	TGTGCCATCAGTAGACAGGGGGCCAGCAATCAGCCCCAGCATTTT	CAISRQGASNQPQHF
many	-	TRBV11-2	TRBJ1-1	TGTGCCAGCAGACGGGGGATGGGCACTGAAGCTTTCTTT	CASRRGMGTEAFF
-	TRBD2	TRBV5-1	TRBJ2-1	TGCGCCAGCAGCTTGGAAGCTAGCGGGAGGCATGAGCAGTTCTTC	CASSLEASGRHEQFF
many	TRBD2	TRBV7-9	TRBJ2-5	TGTGCCAGCAGCCGGACTAGCGGGCCGCTATACTTC	CASSRTSGPLYF
many	-	TRBV3-1	TRBJ2-7	TGTGCCAGCAGCCAAAAGGACGAGCAGTACTTC	CASSQKDEQYF
many	TRBD1	TRBV30	TRBJ1-2	TGTGCCTGGAGTGTAGGGGGCGACTACGTCTCCCAGGCCTTC	CAWSVGGDYVSQAF
many	-	TRBV4-1	TRBJ1-2	TGCGCCAGCAGCCAGAGGGGAGGGCCCAATGTTGTCTACACCTTC	CASSQRGGPNVVYTF
few	-	TRBV21-1	TRBJ2-1	TGTGCCAGCAGCGACTGTAGCGGGAGCTCCTACAATGAGCAGTTCTTC	CASSDCSGSSYNEQFF